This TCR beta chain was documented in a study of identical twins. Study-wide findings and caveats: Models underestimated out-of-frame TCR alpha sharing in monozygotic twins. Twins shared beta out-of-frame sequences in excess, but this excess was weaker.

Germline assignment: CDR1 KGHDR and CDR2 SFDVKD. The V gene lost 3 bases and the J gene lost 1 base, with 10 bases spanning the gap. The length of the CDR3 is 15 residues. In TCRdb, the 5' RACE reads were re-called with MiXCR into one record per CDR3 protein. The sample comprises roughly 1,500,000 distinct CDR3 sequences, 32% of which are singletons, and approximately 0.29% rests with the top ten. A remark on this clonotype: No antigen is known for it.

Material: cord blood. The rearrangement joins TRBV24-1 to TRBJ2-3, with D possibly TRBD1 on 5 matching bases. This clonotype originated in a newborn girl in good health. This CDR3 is CATSDHRPRTDTQYF. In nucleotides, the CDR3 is TGTGCCACCAGTGATCACAGGCCCCGCACAGATACGCAGTATTTT.